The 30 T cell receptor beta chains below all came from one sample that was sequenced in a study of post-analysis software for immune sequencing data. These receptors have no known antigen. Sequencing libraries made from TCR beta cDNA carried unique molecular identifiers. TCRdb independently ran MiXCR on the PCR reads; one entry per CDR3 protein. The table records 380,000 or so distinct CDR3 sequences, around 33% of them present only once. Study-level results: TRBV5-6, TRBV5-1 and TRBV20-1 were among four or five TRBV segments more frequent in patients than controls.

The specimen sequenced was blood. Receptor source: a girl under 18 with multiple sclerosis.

The CDR3 region has the DNA TGCAGTGCTAGAGAAGGTGAACAGGGGAACACTGAAGCTTTCTTT. Protein: CSAREGEQGNTEAFF. The rearrangement uses TRBV20-1 and TRBJ1-1; tentative D call: TRBD1 (6 bases). Germline V gene sequence: CDR1 DFQATT, CDR2 SNEGSKA (reference sequence). CDR3 length: 15 amino acids. Trimming took off 0 bases at V and 1 base at J, with 12 bases between the two ends.

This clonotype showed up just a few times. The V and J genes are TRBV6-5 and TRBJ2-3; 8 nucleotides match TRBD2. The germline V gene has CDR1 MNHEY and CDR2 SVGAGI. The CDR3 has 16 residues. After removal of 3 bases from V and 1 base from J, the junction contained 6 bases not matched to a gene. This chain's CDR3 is CASSYSSGGGTDTQYF. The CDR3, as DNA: TGTGCCAGCAGTTATAGCAGCGGGGGTGGCACAGATACGCAGTATTTT.

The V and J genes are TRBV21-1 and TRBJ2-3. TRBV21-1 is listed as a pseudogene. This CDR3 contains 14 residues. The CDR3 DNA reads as TGTGCCAGCAAAGGTCAGGCGGGCACAGATACGCAGTATTTT. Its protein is CASKGQAGTDTQYF.

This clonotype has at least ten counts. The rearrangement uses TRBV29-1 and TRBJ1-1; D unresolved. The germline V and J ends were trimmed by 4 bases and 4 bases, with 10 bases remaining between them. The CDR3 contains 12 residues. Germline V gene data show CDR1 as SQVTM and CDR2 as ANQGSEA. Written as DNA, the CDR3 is TGCAGCGTTGTCCTCTCAACCACTGAAGCTTTCTTT. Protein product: CSVVLSTTEAFF.

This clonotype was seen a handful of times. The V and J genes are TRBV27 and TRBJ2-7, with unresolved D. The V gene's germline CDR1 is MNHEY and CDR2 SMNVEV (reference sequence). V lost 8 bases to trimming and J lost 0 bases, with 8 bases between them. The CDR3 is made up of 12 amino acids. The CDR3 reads CASESPSYEQYF. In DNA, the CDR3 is TGTGCCAGCGAGTCGCCCTCCTACGAGCAGTACTTC.

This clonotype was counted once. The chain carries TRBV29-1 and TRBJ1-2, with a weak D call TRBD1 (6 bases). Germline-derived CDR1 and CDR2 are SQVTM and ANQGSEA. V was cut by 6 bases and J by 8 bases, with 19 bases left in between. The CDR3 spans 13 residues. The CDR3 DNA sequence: TGCAGCGTCGGACAGCCTACTCGGGTGGGCTACACCTTC. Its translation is CSVGQPTRVGYTF.

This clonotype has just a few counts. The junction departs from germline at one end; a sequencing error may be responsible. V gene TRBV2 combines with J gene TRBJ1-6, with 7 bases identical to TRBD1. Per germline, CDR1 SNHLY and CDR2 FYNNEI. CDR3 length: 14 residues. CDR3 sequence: CASGQATYNSLLHF. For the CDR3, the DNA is TGTGCCAGCGGACAGGCGACCTATAATTCACTCCTCCACTTT. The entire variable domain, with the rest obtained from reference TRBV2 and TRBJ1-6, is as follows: EPEVTQTPSHQVTQMGQEVILRCVPISNHLYFYWYRQILGQKVEFLVSFYNNEISEKSEIFDDQFSVERPDGSNFTLKIRSTKLEDSAMYFCASGQATYNSLLHFGNGTRLTVT.

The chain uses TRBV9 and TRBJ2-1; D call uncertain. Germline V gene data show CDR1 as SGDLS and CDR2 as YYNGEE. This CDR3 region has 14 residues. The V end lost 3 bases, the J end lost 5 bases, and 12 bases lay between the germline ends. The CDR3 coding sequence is TGTGCCAGCAGCGCCTCTGGAAATCACAATGAGCAGTTCTTC. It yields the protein CASSASGNHNEQFF.

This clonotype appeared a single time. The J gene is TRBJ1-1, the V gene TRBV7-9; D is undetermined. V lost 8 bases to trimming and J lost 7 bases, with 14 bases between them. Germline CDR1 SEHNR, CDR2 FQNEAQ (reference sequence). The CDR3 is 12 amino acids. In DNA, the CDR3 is TGTGCCAGCGACCACAGCGGTGGTGAAGCTTTCTTT. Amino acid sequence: CASDHSGGEAFF.

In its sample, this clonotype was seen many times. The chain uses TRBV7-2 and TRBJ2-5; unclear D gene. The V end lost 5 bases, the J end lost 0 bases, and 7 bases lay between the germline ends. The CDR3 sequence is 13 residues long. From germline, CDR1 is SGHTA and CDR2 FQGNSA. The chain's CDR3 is CASSPSNQETQYF. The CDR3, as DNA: TGTGCCAGCAGCCCATCCAACCAAGAGACCCAGTACTTC.

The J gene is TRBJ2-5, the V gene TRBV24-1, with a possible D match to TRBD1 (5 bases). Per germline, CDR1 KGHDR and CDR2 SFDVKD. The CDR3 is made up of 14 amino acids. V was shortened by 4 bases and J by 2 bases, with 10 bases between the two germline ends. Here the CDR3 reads CATSDPTVQETQYF. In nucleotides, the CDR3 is TGTGCCACCAGTGACCCGACAGTTCAAGAGACCCAGTACTTC.

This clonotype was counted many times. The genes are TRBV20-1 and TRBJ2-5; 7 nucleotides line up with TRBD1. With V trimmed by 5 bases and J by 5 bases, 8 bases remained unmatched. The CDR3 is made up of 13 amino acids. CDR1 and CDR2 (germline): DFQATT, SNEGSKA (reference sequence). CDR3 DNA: TGCAGTGCTCGGGACAGACGAACCGAGACCCAGTACTTC. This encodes CSARDRRTETQYF.

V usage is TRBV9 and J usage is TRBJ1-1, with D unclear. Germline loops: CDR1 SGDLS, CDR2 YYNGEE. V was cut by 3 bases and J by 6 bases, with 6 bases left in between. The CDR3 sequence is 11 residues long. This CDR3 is CASSGGAEAFF. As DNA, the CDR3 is TGTGCCAGCAGCGGGGGAGCTGAAGCTTTCTTT.

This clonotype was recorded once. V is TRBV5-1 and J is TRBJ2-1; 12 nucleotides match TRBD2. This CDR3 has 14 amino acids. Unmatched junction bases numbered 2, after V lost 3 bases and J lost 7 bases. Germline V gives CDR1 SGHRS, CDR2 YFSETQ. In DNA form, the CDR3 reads TGCGCCAGCAGCTCGGGACTAGCGGGTAATGAGCAGTTCTTC. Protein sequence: CASSSGLAGNEQFF.

Written as DNA, the CDR3 is TGCAGTGCTCCAAGGTTGGACCCCACGGGGCTGTTTTTT. Protein product: CSAPRLDPTGLFF. V and J are TRBV20-1 and TRBJ1-4; D not certain. This CDR3 comprises 13 residues. V dropped 5 bases and J dropped 14 bases, with 21 bases sitting between them. Per the germline V gene, CDR1 is DFQATT and CDR2 is SNEGSKA (reference sequence).

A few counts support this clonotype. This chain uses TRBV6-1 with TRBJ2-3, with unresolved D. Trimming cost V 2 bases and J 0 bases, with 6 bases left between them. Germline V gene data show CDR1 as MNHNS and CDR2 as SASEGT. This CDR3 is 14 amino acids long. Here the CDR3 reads CASSERWSTDTQYF. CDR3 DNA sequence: TGTGCCAGCAGTGAAAGGTGGAGCACAGATACGCAGTATTTT.

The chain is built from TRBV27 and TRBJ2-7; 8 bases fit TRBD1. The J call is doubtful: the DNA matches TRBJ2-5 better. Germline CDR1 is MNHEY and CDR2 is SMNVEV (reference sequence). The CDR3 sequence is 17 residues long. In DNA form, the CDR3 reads TGTGCCAGCAGTTCCTATCAAGACAGGGGTTTTGGTGAGACCCAGTACTTC. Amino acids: CASSSYQDRGFGETQYF.

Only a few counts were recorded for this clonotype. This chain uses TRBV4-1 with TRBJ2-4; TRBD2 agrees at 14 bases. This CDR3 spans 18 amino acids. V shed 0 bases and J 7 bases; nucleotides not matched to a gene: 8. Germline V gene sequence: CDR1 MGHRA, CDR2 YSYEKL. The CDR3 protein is CASSQERTSGGLWNIQYF. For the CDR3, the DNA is TGCGCCAGCAGCCAAGAGAGGACTAGCGGGGGGTTATGGAACATTCAGTACTTC.

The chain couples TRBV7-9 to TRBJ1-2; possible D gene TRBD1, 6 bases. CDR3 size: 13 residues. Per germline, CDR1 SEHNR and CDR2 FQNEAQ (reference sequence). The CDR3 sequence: CAATPGQIYGYTF. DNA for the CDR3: TGTGCGGCCACGCCCGGACAGATCTATGGCTACACCTTC.

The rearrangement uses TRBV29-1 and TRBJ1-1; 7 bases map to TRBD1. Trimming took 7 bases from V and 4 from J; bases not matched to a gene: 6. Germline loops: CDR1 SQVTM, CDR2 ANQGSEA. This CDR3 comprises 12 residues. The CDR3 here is CSGEAGGTEAFF. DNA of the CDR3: TGCAGCGGGGAGGCAGGGGGCACTGAAGCTTTCTTT. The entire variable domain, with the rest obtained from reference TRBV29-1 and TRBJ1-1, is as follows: SAVISQKPSRDICQRGTSLTIQCQVDSQVTMMFWYRQQPGQSLTLIATANQGSEATYESGFVIDKFPISRPNLTFSTLTVSNMSPEDSSIYLCSGEAGGTEAFFGQGTRLTVV.

The CDR3 region has the DNA TGTGCCAGCAGCTCGGACGGGGGGGCCTACAATGAGCAGTTCTTC. It codes for CASSSDGGAYNEQFF. This chain joins TRBV7-2 and TRBJ2-1; 8 bases are a match to TRBD2. CDR3 length: 15 residues. Losses at the gene ends were 4 bases for V and 2 bases for J; bases not matched to a gene: 4. CDR1 and CDR2 from the germline V gene are SGHTA and FQGNSA.

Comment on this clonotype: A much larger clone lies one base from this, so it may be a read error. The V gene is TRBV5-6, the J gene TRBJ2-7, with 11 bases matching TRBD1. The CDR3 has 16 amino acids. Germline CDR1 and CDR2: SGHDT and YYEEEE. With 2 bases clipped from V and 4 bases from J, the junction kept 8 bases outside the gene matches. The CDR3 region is CASSLGPGQGGYEQYF. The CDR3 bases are TGTGCCAGCAGCTTAGGACCGGGACAGGGGGGTTACGAGCAGTACTTC.

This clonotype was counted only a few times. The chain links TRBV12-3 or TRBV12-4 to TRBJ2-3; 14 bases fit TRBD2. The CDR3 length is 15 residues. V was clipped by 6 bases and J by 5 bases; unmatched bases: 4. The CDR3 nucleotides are TGTGCCAGCAGGGGGACTAGCGGGGGAATAGATACGCAGTATTTT. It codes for CASRGTSGGIDTQYF.

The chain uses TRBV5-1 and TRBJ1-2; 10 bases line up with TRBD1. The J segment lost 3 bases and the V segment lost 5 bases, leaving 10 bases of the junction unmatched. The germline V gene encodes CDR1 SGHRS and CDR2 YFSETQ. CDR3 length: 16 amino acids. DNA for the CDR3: TGCGCCAGCAGACCGACAGGGGGCGAGGACGACTATGGCTACACCTTC. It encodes CASRPTGGEDDYGYTF.

CDR3 sequence: CASSLPGVNTEAFF. CDR3 sequence (DNA): TGTGCCAGCAGCTTACCCGGGGTGAACACTGAAGCTTTCTTT. This chain connects TRBV5-5 to TRBJ1-1, with D unresolved. This CDR3 is built from 14 residues. From germline, CDR1 is SGHKS and CDR2 YYEKEE (reference sequence). V lost 2 bases and J 0 bases, leaving 8 bases between the germline ends.

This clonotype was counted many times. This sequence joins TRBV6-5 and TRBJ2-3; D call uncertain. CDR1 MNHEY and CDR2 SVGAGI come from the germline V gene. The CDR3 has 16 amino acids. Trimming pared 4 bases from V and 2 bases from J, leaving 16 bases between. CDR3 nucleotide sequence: TGTGCCAGCAGTTGTCCCGACTTACAGAACACAGATACGCAGTATTTT. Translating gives CASSCPDLQNTDTQYF.

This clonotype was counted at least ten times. The CDR3 protein is CSVDGTGNNEQFF. The CDR3 DNA reads as TGCAGCGTTGACGGGACAGGTAACAATGAGCAGTTCTTC. This sequence joins TRBV29-1 and TRBJ2-1; 8 bases are shared with TRBD1. Per germline, CDR1 SQVTM and CDR2 ANQGSEA. V trimming: 3 bases; J trimming: 5 bases; junction bases outside the gene matches: 3. The CDR3 extends over 13 amino acids.

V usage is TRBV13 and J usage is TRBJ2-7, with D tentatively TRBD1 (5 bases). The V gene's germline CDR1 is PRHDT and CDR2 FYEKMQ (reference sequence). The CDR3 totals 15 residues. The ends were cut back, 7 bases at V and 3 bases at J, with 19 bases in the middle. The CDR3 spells CASNAKLGARYEQYF. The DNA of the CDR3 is TGTGCCAGCAACGCCAAGTTAGGGGCACGCTACGAGCAGTACTTC. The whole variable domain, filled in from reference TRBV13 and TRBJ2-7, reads AAGVIQSPRHLIKEKRETATLKCYPIPRHDTVYWYQQGPGQDPQFLISFYEKMQSDKGSIPDRFSAQQFSDYHSELNMSSLELGDSALYFCASNAKLGARYEQYFGPGTRLTVT.

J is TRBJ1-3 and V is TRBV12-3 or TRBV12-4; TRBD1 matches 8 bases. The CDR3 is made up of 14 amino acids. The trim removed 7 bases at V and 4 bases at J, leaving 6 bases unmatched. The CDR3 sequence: CASTGQGTGNTIYF. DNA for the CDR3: TGTGCCAGCACCGGACAGGGCACGGGAAACACCATATATTTT.

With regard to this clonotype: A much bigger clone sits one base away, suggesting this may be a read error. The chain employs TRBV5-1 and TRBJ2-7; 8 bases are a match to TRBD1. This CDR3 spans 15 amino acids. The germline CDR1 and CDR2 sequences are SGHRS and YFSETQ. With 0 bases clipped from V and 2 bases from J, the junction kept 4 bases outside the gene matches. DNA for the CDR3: TGCGCCAGCAGCTTGGACAGGGGGTTAGCCTACGAGCAGTACTTC. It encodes CASSLDRGLAYEQYF.